This T cell receptor beta chain derives from a study of prognosis after radiotherapy for stage I lung cancer. Overall study: As radiotherapy, SBRT was administered in 3 to 5 fractions with a biologically effective dose of at least 100 Gy. Receipt of concurrent therapy with stereotactic body radiotherapy occurred in no patient.

As for this clonotype: With a much larger clone just one base away, this may be a read error.

Genomic DNA served as the source from which two-round multiplex PCR generated TCR beta CDR3 amplicons. Used in first-round PCR were primers specific to each TRBV and TRBJ gene. With universal primers, the second PCR round was performed. TCRdb fed the multiplex PCR reads into MiXCR, producing one record per CDR3 protein. The data show 50,000 or so distinct CDR3 sequences, with approximately 30% seen just once and 8% to 10% held by the top ten. V shed 3 bases and J shed 7 bases, with 7 bases lying between them. The CDR3 runs 12 residues. The germline V gene encodes CDR1 KGHDR and CDR2 SFDVKD. Sequencing used PBMCs, obtained before or after stereotactic body radiation therapy (not recorded which). The sequence was collected from a donor aged 50 or older with non-small cell lung cancer. J is TRBJ2-3 and V is TRBV24-1; D remains ambiguous. CDR3: CATSDGGYTQYF. The CDR3 DNA reads as TGTGCCACCAGTGATGGCGGATATACGCAGTATTTT.